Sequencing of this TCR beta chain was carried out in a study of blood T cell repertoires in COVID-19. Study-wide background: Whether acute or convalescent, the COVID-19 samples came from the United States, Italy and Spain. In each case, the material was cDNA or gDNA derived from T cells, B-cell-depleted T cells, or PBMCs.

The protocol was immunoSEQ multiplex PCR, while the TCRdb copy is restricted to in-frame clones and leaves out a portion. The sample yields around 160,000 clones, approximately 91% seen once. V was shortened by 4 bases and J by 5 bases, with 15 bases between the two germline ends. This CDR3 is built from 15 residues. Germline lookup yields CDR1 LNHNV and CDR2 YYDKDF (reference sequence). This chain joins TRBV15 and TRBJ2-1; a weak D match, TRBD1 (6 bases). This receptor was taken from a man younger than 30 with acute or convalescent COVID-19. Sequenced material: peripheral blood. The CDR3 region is CATSMDSQRNNEQFF. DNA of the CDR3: TGTGCCACCAGCATGGACAGTCAAAGGAACAATGAGCAGTTCTTC.